The next 28 T cell receptor beta chains were all read from a single sample in a study of blood T cell repertoires in COVID-19. Clones were read by immunoSEQ multiplex PCR, and TCRdb kept only the in-frame ones, dropping some. Of 150,000 to 200,000 clones in the sample, 70% to 90% were seen once. The source material was peripheral blood. These TCRs come from a human donor in a cohort sampled during active COVID-19.

The chain has TRBV7-2 and TRBJ2-3; 7 bases align to TRBD2. CDR1 and CDR2 (germline): SGHTA, FQGNSA. Trimming at V came to 5 bases and at J to 2 bases, leaving 7 bases not matched to a gene. The CDR3 consists of 15 residues. The CDR3 sequence: CASSPAGRHTDTQYF. The CDR3 nucleotides are TGTGCCAGCAGCCCAGCGGGGCGCCACACAGATACGCAGTATTTT.

This sequence joins TRBV10-1 and TRBJ2-2, with D possibly matching TRBD1 (5 bases). The germline V gene encodes CDR1 WNHNN and CDR2 SYGVQD (reference sequence). Trimming shortened V by 2 bases and J by 7 bases, and 14 bases separated the two germline ends. The CDR3 contains 15 residues. CDR3 DNA: TGCGCCAGCAGTGAGCGCAGGGTAATAGGCGGGGAGCTGTTTTTT. Amino acids: CASSERRVIGGELFF.

The chain uses TRBV28 and TRBJ2-3, with TRBD2 as a possible D gene (6 bases). Germline lookup yields CDR1 MDHEN and CDR2 SYDVKM. The length of the CDR3 is 17 residues. Trimming left V 5 bases short and J 0 bases short, with 18 bases between. The CDR3: CASSHSSAGRSTDTQYF. DNA of the CDR3: TGTGCCAGCAGTCATAGTTCGGCGGGGAGAAGCACAGATACGCAGTATTTT.

This clone was seen more than once but under ten times. The chain links TRBV10-3 to TRBJ2-1, with D perhaps TRBD2 (6 bases). The CDR3 sequence is 14 residues long. V shed 4 bases and J shed 8 bases, with 15 bases lying between them. CDR1 and CDR2 (germline): ENHRY, SYGVKD. CDR3: CAISGGTNQYEQFF. The CDR3 DNA follows: TGTGCCATCAGTGGCGGGACGAACCAATATGAGCAGTTCTTC.

This clone was detected once. The chain recombines TRBV7-2 with TRBJ2-5; TRBD1 aligns across 9 bases. Germline CDR1 reads SGHTA; CDR2 reads FQGNSA. CDR3 size: 16 residues. V gave up 0 bases and J gave up 5 bases; unmatched junction bases: 7. The CDR3 DNA reads TGTGCCAGCAGCTTAGCGGCCAGGACAGGGGAGGAGACCCAGTACTTC. This translates into CASSLAARTGEETQYF.

V gene TRBV4-3 combines with J gene TRBJ1-6, with TRBD1 matching over 11 bases. This CDR3 has 14 residues. Germline trimming cut 6 bases from V and 9 bases from J; bases unmatched to any gene: 4. The V gene's germline CDR1 is LGHNA and CDR2 YSLEER. As DNA, the CDR3 is TGCGCCAGCAGGCGGGACAGGGGGTCTTCACCCCTCCACTTT. It is translated as CASRRDRGSSPLHF.

The chain couples TRBV4-3 to TRBJ2-2; 8 bases are shared with TRBD2. The germline V gene encodes CDR1 LGHNA and CDR2 YSLEER. Germline trimming cut 0 bases from V and 4 bases from J; bases unmatched to any gene: 4. This CDR3 region has 16 residues. The CDR3 nucleotides are TGCGCCAGCAGCCAAGAAGCGGGAGCGGTCACCGGGGAGCTGTTTTTT. Translating it yields CASSQEAGAVTGELFF.

This clone was observed a single time. This chain joins TRBV7-9 and TRBJ1-1; D gene uncertain. Germline lookup yields CDR1 SEHNR and CDR2 FQNEAQ (reference sequence). Trimming removed 5 bases from V and 1 base from J, with 8 bases in between. The CDR3 has 13 residues. The CDR3, as DNA: TGTGCCAGCAGCGAGGAAGCGAACACTGAAGCTTTCTTT. Translation gives CASSEEANTEAFF.

The chain has TRBV9 and TRBJ2-2, with 16 bases matching TRBD2. Trimming removed 3 bases from V and 6 bases from J; junction bases left unmatched: 2. Germline assignment: CDR1 SGDLS and CDR2 YYNGEE. CDR3 length equals 16 residues. The CDR3 sequence is CASSAGTSGGAGELFF. The DNA for the CDR3 is TGTGCCAGCAGCGCCGGGACTAGCGGGGGGGCCGGGGAGCTGTTTTTT.

This clone has just a few counts. The V call is TRBV19, the J call TRBJ2-7, with 8 bases that match TRBD2. The germline V gene has CDR1 LNHDA and CDR2 SQIVND (reference sequence). The CDR3 extends over 16 amino acids. V dropped 1 base and J dropped 2; count of bases not matched to a gene: 7. The CDR3 DNA reads TGTGCCAGTAGTATAGGAGGCGGGGGGCCCACCTACGAGCAGTACTTC. It translates to CASSIGGGGPTYEQYF.

V usage is TRBV10-3 and J usage is TRBJ2-7, with 10 bases lining up with TRBD1. With 6 bases clipped from V and 7 bases from J, the junction kept 12 bases outside the gene matches. CDR1 is ENHRY, CDR2 SYGVKD, per germline. This CDR3 has 15 residues. Here the CDR3 reads CAISPGTGEKREQYF. The CDR3 DNA reads as TGTGCCATCAGCCCAGGGACAGGGGAGAAACGGGAGCAGTACTTC.

This chain joins TRBV18 and TRBJ1-5, with 7 bases that match TRBD1. Looked up from germline, CDR1 is KGHSH and CDR2 is LQKENI. This CDR3 spans 14 amino acids. V lost 3 bases, J lost 4 bases, and 3 bases stayed unmatched. The CDR3 sequence: CASSPGQLNQPQHF. In DNA form, the CDR3 reads TGTGCCAGCTCACCGGGACAGCTTAATCAGCCCCAGCATTTT.

The V call is TRBV7-8, the J call TRBJ2-6; 10 bases line up with TRBD1. Germline V gene data show CDR1 as SGHVS and CDR2 as FQNEAQ. The CDR3 contains 18 residues. After removal of 5 bases from V and 0 bases from J, the junction contained 7 bases not matched to a gene. CDR3 DNA sequence: TGTGCCAGCAGCATCGGACAGGGGGTAATCTCTGGGGCCAACGTCCTGACTTTC. Amino acid sequence: CASSIGQGVISGANVLTF.

The rearrangement links TRBV19 to TRBJ2-2, with D possibly matching TRBD1 (6 bases). CDR3 length: 15 amino acids. The V and J ends lost 5 bases and 7 bases respectively, with 17 bases between them. Germline V gives CDR1 LNHDA, CDR2 SQIVND (reference sequence). For the CDR3, the DNA is TGTGCCAGTAGTTTCGAGGGGACATCAATCGGGGAGCTGTTTTTT. Residues: CASSFEGTSIGELFF.

This clone has just a few counts. The genes are TRBV27 and TRBJ2-7; 8 bases fit TRBD1. Germline loops: CDR1 MNHEY, CDR2 SMNVEV (reference sequence). Unmatched junction bases numbered 10, after V lost 7 bases and J lost 2 bases. The CDR3 has 15 residues. CDR3 bases: TGTGCCAGCACCCCCCCCGGGACAGGAACCTACGAGCAGTACTTC. Translating gives CASTPPGTGTYEQYF.

This clone was found a few times. This chain joins TRBV27 and TRBJ2-2, with D unclear. CDR3 length equals 12 residues. CDR1 is MNHEY, CDR2 SMNVEV, per germline (reference sequence). Between the trimmed V and J ends, which lost 5 bases and 7 bases, there was a span of 8 bases. The CDR3 protein is CASSRSGGELFF. The CDR3 bases are TGTGCCAGCAGTAGATCAGGCGGGGAGCTGTTTTTT.

The sample holds a few counts of this clone. The chain combines TRBV7-9 with TRBJ2-3; 10 nucleotides match TRBD2. Trimming at V came to 3 bases and at J to 6 bases, leaving 9 bases not matched to a gene. CDR1 is SEHNR, CDR2 FQNEAQ, per germline (reference sequence). This CDR3 has 16 residues. The CDR3 DNA follows: TGTGCCAGCAGCTTCAGCGGGAGGGGAGGTGCGGATACGCAGTATTTT. Translating gives CASSFSGRGGADTQYF.

This clone has more than one count but fewer than ten. This chain connects TRBV2 to TRBJ1-2; 7 nucleotides line up with TRBD1. With 7 bases clipped from V and 4 bases from J, the junction kept 6 bases outside the gene matches. The CDR3 totals 13 residues. Germline CDR1 SNHLY, CDR2 FYNNEI. CDR3 DNA: TGTGCCAGCATTGAGACAGGGCTCTATGGCTACACCTTC. It specifies CASIETGLYGYTF.

The chain recombines TRBV12-3 or TRBV12-4 with TRBJ1-5; D gene unclear. The V end was cut by 8 bases, the J end by 2 bases, with 10 bases between. CDR3 size: 13 residues. The CDR3 DNA follows: TGTGCCAGCCGGTTCGGGGGCAATCAGCCCCAGCATTTT. This gives the protein CASRFGGNQPQHF.

The genes are TRBV7-2 and TRBJ2-3; the match to TRBD1 covers 7 bases. Germline CDR1 and CDR2: SGHTA and FQGNSA. With V trimmed by 4 bases and J by 3 bases, 7 bases remained unmatched. This CDR3 is 15 amino acids long. The CDR3 loop reads CASSSDRAATDTQYF. CDR3 DNA sequence: TGTGCCAGCAGCTCCGACAGGGCAGCAACAGATACGCAGTATTTT.

The V call is TRBV12-5, the J call TRBJ1-2, with D possibly being TRBD1 (6 bases). The V gene lost 1 base and the J gene lost 4 bases, with 10 bases spanning the gap. Germline assignment: CDR1 LGHNT and CDR2 FRNRAP. The CDR3 sequence is 14 residues long. CDR3 in amino acids: CASGLENRAYGYTF. The CDR3 nucleotides read TGTGCTAGTGGTTTGGAAAACAGGGCCTATGGCTACACCTTC.

J is TRBJ2-1 and V is TRBV2; 10 nucleotides match TRBD1. The CDR3 is 17 amino acids. Germline values: CDR1 SNHLY, CDR2 FYNNEI. V dropped 3 bases and J dropped 0; count of bases not matched to a gene: 5. In nucleotides, the CDR3 is TGTGCCAGCAGTGAGAGACAGGGGGCGAGCTCCTACAATGAGCAGTTCTTC. It encodes CASSERQGASSYNEQFF.

The chain joins TRBV5-1 to TRBJ2-3; 9 nucleotides align to TRBD1. V trimming: 3 bases; J trimming: 6 bases; junction bases outside the gene matches: 14. From germline, CDR1 is SGHRS and CDR2 YFSETQ. The CDR3 is made up of 17 amino acids. Written as DNA, the CDR3 is TGCGCCAGCAGCTGGGGGACAGGGCGTCAACACGGGGATACGCAGTATTTT. Amino acids: CASSWGTGRQHGDTQYF.

V usage is TRBV9 and J usage is TRBJ1-1, with 8 bases matching TRBD1. Germline CDR1 SGDLS, CDR2 YYNGEE. Losses at the gene ends were 0 bases for V and 1 base for J; bases not matched to a gene: 8. The CDR3 contains 17 residues. DNA of the CDR3: TGTGCCAGCAGCGTAGGGGAATTGGACAGGGAGAACACTGAAGCTTTCTTT. As protein: CASSVGELDRENTEAFF.

This clone turned up a few times. The V call is TRBV18, the J call TRBJ2-7; maybe TRBD2 (6 bases). V lost 2 bases, J lost 1 base, and 21 bases lay in between. The CDR3 contains 18 residues. Germline V gives CDR1 KGHSH, CDR2 LQKENI. The CDR3 DNA reads as TGTGCCAGCTCACCAACGAAGGAGGGTTTAGGGACTTCCTACGAGCAGTACTTC. Protein sequence: CASSPTKEGLGTSYEQYF.

The V call is TRBV9, the J call TRBJ2-1; 8 nucleotides line up with TRBD1. CDR1 is SGDLS, CDR2 YYNGEE, per germline. This CDR3 is built from 15 residues. The junction had 9 bases not matched to a gene; V was cut back by 5 bases and J by 5 bases. CDR3 protein: CASSPDRGRNNEQFF. CDR3 bases: TGTGCCAGCAGTCCCGACAGGGGCAGGAACAATGAGCAGTTCTTC.

This clone was counted a single time. V gene TRBV27 combines with J gene TRBJ2-7; 8 bases fit TRBD1. Looked up from germline, CDR1 is MNHEY and CDR2 is SMNVEV (reference sequence). The trim removed 5 bases at V and 7 bases at J, leaving 16 bases unmatched. This CDR3 has 16 residues. The CDR3 bases are TGTGCCAGCAGTCGACGCCAGGGGGACAGGCCGGGTGAGCAGTACTTC. It specifies CASSRRQGDRPGEQYF.

The chain carries TRBV24-1 and TRBJ1-5; D gene unclear. This CDR3 has 12 amino acids. The V gene's germline CDR1 is KGHDR and CDR2 SFDVKD. Deletions cut 5 bases from V and 7 bases from J, with 8 bases between. Here the CDR3 reads CATSVFGQPQHF. CDR3 nucleotides: TGTGCCACCAGTGTCTTCGGGCAGCCCCAGCATTTT.